The 2 T cell receptor beta chains reported below all come from one sample, sequenced in a study of T cells in Graves' hyperthyroidism and ophthalmopathy. Amplified TCR beta CDR3 regions came from RNA transcripts. First-round RT-PCR of the TCR CDR3 relied on the HTBI primer set. TCRdb ran MiXCR on the multiplex PCR reads and lists one entry per CDR3 protein. The sample contains more than 300,000 distinct CDR3 sequences, 13% of which appear only once. Material: blood. These receptors came from a woman aged 18-30 years with Graves' hyperthyroidism.

This clonotype was counted a few times. This sequence joins TRBV12-3 or TRBV12-4 and TRBJ1-2, with 7 bases lining up with TRBD1. The CDR3 runs to 15 residues. V shed 5 bases and J 3 bases; nucleotides not matched to a gene: 9. The CDR3 sequence: CASSDQDRVHYGYTF. The CDR3 DNA follows: TGTGCCAGCAGTGACCAAGACAGGGTGCACTATGGCTACACCTTC.

The chain combines TRBV11-2 with TRBJ1-2, with a possible D match to TRBD1 (5 bases). The V gene lost 5 bases and the J gene lost 3 bases, with 10 bases spanning the gap. Germline V lookup: CDR1 SGHAT, CDR2 FQNNGV. The length of the CDR3 is 13 residues. CDR3: CASSPGGYYGYTF. The CDR3 DNA reads as TGTGCCAGCAGCCCGGGGGGGTACTATGGCTACACCTTC.